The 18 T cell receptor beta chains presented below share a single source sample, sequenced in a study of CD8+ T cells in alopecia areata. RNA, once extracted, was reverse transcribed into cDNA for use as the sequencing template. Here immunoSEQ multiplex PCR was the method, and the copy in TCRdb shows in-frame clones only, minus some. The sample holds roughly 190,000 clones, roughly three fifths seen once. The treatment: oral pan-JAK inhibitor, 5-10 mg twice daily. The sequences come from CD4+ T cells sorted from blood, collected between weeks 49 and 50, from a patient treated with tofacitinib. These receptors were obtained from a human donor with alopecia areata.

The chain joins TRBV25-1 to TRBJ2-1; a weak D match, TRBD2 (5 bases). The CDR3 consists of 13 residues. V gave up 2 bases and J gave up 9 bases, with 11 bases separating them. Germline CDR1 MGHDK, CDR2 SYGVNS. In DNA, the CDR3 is TGTGCCAGCAGTGAAGTGGGGAGCGGTGAGCAGTTCTTC. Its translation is CASSEVGSGEQFF.

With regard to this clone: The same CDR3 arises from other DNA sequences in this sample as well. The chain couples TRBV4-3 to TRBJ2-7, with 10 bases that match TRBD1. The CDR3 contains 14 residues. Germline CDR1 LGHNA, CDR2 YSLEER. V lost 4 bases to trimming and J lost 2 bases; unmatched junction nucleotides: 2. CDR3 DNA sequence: TGCGCCAGCAGCCGAGACAGGGGGCCCTACGAGCAGTACTTC. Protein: CASSRDRGPYEQYF.

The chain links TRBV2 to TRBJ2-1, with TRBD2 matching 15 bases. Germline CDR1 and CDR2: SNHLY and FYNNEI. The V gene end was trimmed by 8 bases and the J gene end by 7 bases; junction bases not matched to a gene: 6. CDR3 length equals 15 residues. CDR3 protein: CASHRTSGGANEQFF. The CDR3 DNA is TGTGCCAGCCACCGGACTAGCGGGGGGGCGAATGAGCAGTTCTTC.

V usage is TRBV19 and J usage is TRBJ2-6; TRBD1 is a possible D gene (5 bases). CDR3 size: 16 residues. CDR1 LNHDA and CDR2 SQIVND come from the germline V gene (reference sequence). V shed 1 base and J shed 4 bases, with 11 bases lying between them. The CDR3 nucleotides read TGTGCCAGTAGTATAGGAGGCAGGGCCGGGGCCAACGTCCTGACTTTC. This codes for CASSIGGRAGANVLTF.

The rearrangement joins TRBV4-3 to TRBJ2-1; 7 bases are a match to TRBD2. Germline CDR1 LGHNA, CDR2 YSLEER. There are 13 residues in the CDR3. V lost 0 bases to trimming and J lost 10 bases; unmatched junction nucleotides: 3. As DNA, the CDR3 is TGCGCCAGCAGCCAAGATGGGAGGGACGAGCAGTTCTTC. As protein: CASSQDGRDEQFF.

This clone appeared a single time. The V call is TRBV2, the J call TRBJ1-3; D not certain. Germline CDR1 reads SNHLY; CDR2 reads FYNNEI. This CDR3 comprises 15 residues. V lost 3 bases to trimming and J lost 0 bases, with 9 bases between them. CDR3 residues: CASSEAGSSGNTIYF. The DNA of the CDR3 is TGTGCCAGCAGTGAGGCCGGAAGCTCTGGAAACACCATATATTTT.

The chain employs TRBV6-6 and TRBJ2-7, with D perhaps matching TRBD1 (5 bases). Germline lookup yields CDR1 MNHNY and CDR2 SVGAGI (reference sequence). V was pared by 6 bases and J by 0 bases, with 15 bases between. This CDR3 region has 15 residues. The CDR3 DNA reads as TGTGCCAGCAGCCAAGGACAACAAGCCTCCTACGAGCAGTACTTC. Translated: CASSQGQQASYEQYF.

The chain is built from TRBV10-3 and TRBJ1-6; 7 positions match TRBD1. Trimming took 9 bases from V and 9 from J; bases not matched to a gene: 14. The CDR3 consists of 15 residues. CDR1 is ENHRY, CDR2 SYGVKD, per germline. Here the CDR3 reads CAIGRTGALGSPLHF. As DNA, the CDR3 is TGTGCCATTGGGCGTACAGGGGCGCTTGGTTCACCCCTCCACTTT.

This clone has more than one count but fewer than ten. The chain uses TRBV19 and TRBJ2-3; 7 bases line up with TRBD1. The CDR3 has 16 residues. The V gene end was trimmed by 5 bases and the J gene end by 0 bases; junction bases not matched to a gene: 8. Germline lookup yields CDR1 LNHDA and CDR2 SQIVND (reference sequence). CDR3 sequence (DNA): TGTGCCAGTAGTCCCGGGACAGCGTTAAGCACAGATACGCAGTATTTT. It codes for CASSPGTALSTDTQYF. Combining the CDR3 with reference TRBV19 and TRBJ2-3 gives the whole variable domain DGGITQSPKYLFRKEGQNVTLSCEQNLNHDAMYWYRQDPGQGLRLIYYSQIVNDFQKGDIAEGYSVSREKKESFPLTVTSAQKNPTAFYLCASSPGTALSTDTQYFGPGTRLTVL.

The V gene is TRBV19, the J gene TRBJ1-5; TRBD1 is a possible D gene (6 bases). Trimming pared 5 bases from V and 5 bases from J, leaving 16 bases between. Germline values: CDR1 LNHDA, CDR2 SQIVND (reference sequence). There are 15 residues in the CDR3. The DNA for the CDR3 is TGTGCCAGTAGTCTCACAGGGTCTCGGGATCAGCCCCAGCATTTT. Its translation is CASSLTGSRDQPQHF. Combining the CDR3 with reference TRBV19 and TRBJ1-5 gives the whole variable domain DGGITQSPKYLFRKEGQNVTLSCEQNLNHDAMYWYRQDPGQGLRLIYYSQIVNDFQKGDIAEGYSVSREKKESFPLTVTSAQKNPTAFYLCASSLTGSRDQPQHFGDGTRLSIL.

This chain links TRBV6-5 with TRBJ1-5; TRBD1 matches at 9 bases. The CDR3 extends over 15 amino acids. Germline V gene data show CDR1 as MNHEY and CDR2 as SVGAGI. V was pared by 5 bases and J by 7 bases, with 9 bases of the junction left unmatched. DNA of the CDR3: TGTGCCAGCAGTCGATTAACAGGGGGCGGGCAGCCCCAGCATTTT. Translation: CASSRLTGGGQPQHF.

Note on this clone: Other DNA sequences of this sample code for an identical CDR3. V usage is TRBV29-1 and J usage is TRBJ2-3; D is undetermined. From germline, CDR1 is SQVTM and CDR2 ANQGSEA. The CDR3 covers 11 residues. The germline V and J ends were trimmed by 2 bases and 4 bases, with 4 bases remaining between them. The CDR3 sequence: CSVELADTQYF. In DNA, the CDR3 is TGCAGCGTTGAATTGGCAGATACGCAGTATTTT.

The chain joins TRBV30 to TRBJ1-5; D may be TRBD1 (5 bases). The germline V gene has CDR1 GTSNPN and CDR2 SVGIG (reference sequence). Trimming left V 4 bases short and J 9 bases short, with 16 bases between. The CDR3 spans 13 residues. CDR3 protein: CAWKSSGHSPQHF. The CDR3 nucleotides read TGTGCCTGGAAATCGTCAGGACATTCGCCCCAGCATTTT.

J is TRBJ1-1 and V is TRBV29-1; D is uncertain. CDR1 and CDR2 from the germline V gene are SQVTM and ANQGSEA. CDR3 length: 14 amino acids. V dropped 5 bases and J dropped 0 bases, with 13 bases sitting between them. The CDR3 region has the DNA TGCAGCGTTATGACACATTCTATGAACACTGAAGCTTTCTTT. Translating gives CSVMTHSMNTEAFF.

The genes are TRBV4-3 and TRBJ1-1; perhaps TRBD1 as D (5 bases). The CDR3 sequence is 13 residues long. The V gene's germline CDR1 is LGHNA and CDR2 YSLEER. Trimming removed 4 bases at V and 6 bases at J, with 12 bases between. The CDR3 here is CASSPGWTSEAFF. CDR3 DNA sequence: TGCGCCAGCAGCCCCGGATGGACATCTGAAGCTTTCTTT.

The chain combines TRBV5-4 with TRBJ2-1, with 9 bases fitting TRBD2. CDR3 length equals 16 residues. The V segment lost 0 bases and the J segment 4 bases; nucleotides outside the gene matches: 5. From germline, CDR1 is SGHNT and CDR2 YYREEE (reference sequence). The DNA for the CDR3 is TGTGCCAGCAGCTTGGGTAGCGGGGGCACATACAATGAGCAGTTCTTC. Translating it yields CASSLGSGGTYNEQFF.

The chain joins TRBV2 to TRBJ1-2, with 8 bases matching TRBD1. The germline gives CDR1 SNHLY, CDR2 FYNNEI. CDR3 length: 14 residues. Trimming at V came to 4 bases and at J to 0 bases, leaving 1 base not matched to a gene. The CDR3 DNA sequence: TGTGCCAGCAGTGGGACAGGGCCTAACTATGGCTACACCTTC. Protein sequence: CASSGTGPNYGYTF.

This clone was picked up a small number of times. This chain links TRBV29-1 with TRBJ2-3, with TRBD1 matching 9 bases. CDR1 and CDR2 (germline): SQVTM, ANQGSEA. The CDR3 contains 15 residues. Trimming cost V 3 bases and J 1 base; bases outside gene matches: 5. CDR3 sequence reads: CSVEGQGPRTDTQYF. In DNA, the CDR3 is TGCAGCGTTGAGGGACAGGGACCACGCACAGATACGCAGTATTTT.